This is a list of T cell receptor beta chains from one sample in a study of cytomegalovirus exposure and HLA in healthy donors. Using immunoSEQ multiplex PCR, the repertoire was profiled, and TCRdb retains in-frame clones only, with some absent. The sample's table shows around 130,000 clones. Sequenced: PBMCs. All receptors come from a woman aged 60-70 years in good health and CMV-seronegative. CDR3s include the opening cysteine and the closing phenylalanine or tryptophan. D genes are given only for firm matches.

>TRBJ2-1|TRBV6-1|.
TGTGCCAGCAGTGTTTGGGCAGTTAACAATGAGCAGTTCTTC
CASSVWAVNNEQFF
>TRBJ1-1|TRBV27|.
TGTGCCAGCAGTTTCATAGGGGGAGCTGAAGCTTTCTTT
CASSFIGGAEAFF
>TRBJ2-4|TRBV19|.
TGTGCCAGTAGTATAGGACAGTCTCTAGCCAAAAACATTCAGTACTTC
CASSIGQSLAKNIQYF
>TRBJ1-5|TRBV5-1|TRBD1
TGCGCCAGCAGCACTGGACAGGCCGAAGAGCCCCAGCATTTT
CASSTGQAEEPQHF
>TRBJ2-1|TRBV11-2|TRBD2
TGTGCCAGCAGCTCGGTATTTACTAGCGTCTCCTACAATGAGCAGTTCTTC
CASSSVFTSVSYNEQFF
>TRBJ1-1|TRBV5-1|.
TGCGCCAGTTCTATCGGTGTGAACACTGAAGCTTTCTTT
CASSIGVNTEAFF
>TRBJ1-3|TRBV29-1|TRBD1
TGCAGCGCTGGGACAGACGGCCATGGAAACACCATATATTTT
CSAGTDGHGNTIYF
>TRBJ2-2|TRBV7-6|.
TGTGCCAGCAGCTCAGACGGGTCCGGGGAGCTGTTTTTT
CASSSDGSGELFF
>TRBJ2-3|TRBV18|.
TGTGCCAGCTCTCCTTACACAGATACGCAGTATTTT
CASSPYTDTQYF
>TRBJ1-5|TRBV2|.
TGTGCCAGCAGTGAAAGTATAGGGGGCAATCAGCCCCAGCATTTT
CASSESIGGNQPQHF
>TRBJ2-3|TRBV7-8|TRBD1
TGTGCCAGCAGCACCCCTTTTCCCAACAGGGGGCAGGCAGATACGCAGTATTTT
CASSTPFPNRGQADTQYF
>TRBJ1-1|TRBV19|.
TGTGCCAGTAGTCCGGTTTCGAACACTGAAGCTTTCTTT
CASSPVSNTEAFF
>TRBJ2-3|TRBV5-1|.
TGCGCCAGCAGCTTGGGGGGCAACCCCTGGGACACAGATACGCAGTATTTT
CASSLGGNPWDTDTQYF
>TRBJ1-4|TRBV28|.
TGTGCCAGCAGTTTAGGGGCGGAAGCAACTAATGAAAAACTGTTTTTT
CASSLGAEATNEKLFF
>TRBJ2-5|TRBV4-1|TRBD2
TGCGCCAGCAGCCTCGGGACTACCAAAGAGACCCAGTACTTC
CASSLGTTKETQYF
>TRBJ2-2|TRBV27|.
TGTGCCAGCAGTTTACGCCGGTTGGACACCGGGGAGCTGTTTTTT
CASSLRRLDTGELFF
>TRBJ1-5|TRBV19|.
TGTGCCAGTGAGGATGCAGAAACCAATCAGCCCCAGCATTTT
CASEDAETNQPQHF
>TRBJ2-2|TRBV5-1|.
TGCGCCAGCACCCAGCAGGATCCGAACACCGGGGAGCTGTTTTTT
CASTQQDPNTGELFF
>TRBJ2-3|TRBV7-2|.
TGTGCCAGCAGCTCAGGCCCCTTGGGCGTGGTTAGCACAGATACGCAGTATTTT
CASSSGPLGVVSTDTQYF
>TRBJ2-2|TRBV30|.
TGTGCCTGGAGGCGATTGGGGCACACCGGGGAGCTGTTTTTT
CAWRRLGHTGELFF
>TRBJ2-3|TRBV10-2|.
TGCGCCAGCATGGGCAGAATCTTCACAGATACGCAGTATTTT
CASMGRIFTDTQYF
>TRBJ2-7|TRBV28|.
TGTGCCAGCAGTTTATATCCAGGATCCTACGAGCAGTACTTC
CASSLYPGSYEQYF
>TRBJ2-1|TRBV4-1|.
TGCGCCAGCAGCCGCGACATCACGAGCTCCTACAATGAGCAGTTCTTC
CASSRDITSSYNEQFF
>TRBJ1-3|TRBV2|.
TGTGCCAGCACAGTGTCTGGAAACACCATATATTTT
CASTVSGNTIYF
>TRBJ1-1|TRBV19|TRBD1
TGTGCCAGTAGACAGGGGCTGGGCACTGAAGCTTTCTTT
CASRQGLGTEAFF
>TRBJ2-7|TRBV10-2|.
TGCGCCAGCAGTGAGCCGGGCACAGGGCAGGACGAGCAGTACTTC
CASSEPGTGQDEQYF